This TCR beta chain was sequenced in a study of CD8 T cells in Susac syndrome. The CDR3 runs 13 residues. The germline CDR1 and CDR2 sequences are KGHSH and LQKENI. Trimming took off 6 bases at V and 0 bases at J, with 8 bases between the two ends. cDNA came from approximately 0.5 to 1 ug RNA primed by random hexamers. TCRdb re-called the immunoSEQ multiplex PCR reads through MiXCR, storing one row per CDR3 protein. The sample comprises 200,000 to 250,000 distinct CDR3 sequences, around 93% of which are singletons, and approximately 0.15% rests with the top ten. The chain uses TRBV18 and TRBJ2-5; D call uncertain. This TCR came from a human donor with Susac syndrome. Sequencing input: CD4+ T cells from PBMCs. In nucleotides, the CDR3 is TGTGCCAGCTCGCTACAAGACCAAGAGACCCAGTACTTC. Translated: CASSLQDQETQYF.